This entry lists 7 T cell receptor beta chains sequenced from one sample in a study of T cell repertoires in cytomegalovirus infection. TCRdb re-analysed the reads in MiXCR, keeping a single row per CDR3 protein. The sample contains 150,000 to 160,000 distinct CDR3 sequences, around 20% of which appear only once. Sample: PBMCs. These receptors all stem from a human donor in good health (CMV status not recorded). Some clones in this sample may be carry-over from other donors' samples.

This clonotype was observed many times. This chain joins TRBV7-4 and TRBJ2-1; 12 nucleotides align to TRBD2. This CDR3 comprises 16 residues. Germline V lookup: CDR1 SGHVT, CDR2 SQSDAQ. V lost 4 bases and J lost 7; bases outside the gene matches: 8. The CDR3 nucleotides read TGTGCCAGCAGCTCCCGACTAGCGGGAGAGTGTAATGAGCAGTTCTTC. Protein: CASSSRLAGECNEQFF. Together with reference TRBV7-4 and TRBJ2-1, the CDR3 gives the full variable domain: GAGVSQSPRYKVAKRGRDVALRCDSISGHVTLYWYRQTLGQGSEVLTYSQSDAQRDKSGRPSGRFSAERPERSVSTLKIQRTEQGDSAVYLCASSSRLAGECNEQFFGPGTRLTVL.

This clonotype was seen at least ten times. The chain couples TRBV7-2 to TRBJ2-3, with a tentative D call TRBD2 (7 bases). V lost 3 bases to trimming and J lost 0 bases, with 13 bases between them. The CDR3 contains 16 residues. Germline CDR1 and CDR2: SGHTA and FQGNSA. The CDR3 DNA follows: TGTGCCAGCAGCTTGCGGGGGCCCACTAGCACAGATACGCAGTATTTT. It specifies CASSLRGPTSTDTQYF.

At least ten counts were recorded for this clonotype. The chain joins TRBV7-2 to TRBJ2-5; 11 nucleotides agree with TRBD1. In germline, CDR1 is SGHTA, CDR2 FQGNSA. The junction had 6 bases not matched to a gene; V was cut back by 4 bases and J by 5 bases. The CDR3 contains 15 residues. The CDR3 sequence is CASSSDRGQRETQYF. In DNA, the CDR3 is TGTGCCAGCAGCTCGGACAGGGGGCAGCGGGAGACCCAGTACTTC.

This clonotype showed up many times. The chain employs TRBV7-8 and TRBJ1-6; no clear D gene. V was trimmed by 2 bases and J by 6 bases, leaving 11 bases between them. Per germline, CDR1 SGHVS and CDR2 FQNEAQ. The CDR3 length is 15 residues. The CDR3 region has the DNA TGTGCCAGCAGCTTAAGAAGGGCCCTTAATTCACCCCTCCACTTT. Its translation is CASSLRRALNSPLHF.

This CDR3 reads CAWSVIAPDNEQFF. The CDR3 nucleotides are TGTGCCTGGAGTGTAATAGCTCCCGACAATGAGCAGTTCTTC. The rearrangement uses TRBV30 and TRBJ2-1; D gene ambiguous. Per the germline V gene, CDR1 is GTSNPN and CDR2 is SVGIG (reference sequence). V lost 0 bases and J 5 bases, leaving 11 bases between the germline ends. This CDR3 has 14 amino acids.

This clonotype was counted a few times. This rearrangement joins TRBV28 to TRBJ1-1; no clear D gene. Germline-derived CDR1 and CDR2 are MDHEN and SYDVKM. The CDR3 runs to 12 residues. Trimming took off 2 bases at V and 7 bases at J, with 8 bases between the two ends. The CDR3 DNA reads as TGTGCCAGCAGTTTAATCCGGGTTGAAGCTTTCTTT. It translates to CASSLIRVEAFF.

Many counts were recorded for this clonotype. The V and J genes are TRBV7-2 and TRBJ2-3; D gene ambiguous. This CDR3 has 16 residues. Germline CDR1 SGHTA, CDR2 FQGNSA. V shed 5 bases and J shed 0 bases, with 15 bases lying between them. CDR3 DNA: TGTGCCAGCAGCATACACGGATCAGCTAGCACAGATACGCAGTATTTT. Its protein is CASSIHGSASTDTQYF.